Following are 32 T cell receptor beta chains from one sample sequenced in a study of spatial heterogeneity in lung cancer. TCRdb ran MiXCR on the 5' RACE reads and lists one entry per CDR3 protein. The sample consists of 60,000 to 90,000 distinct CDR3 sequences, approximately 12% of them appearing once. Time point in this sample: sample taken at primary tumor resection. Unsorted whole RNA from tumor, nontumor lung or frozen PBMC underwent sequencing. Here the sequenced sample was PBMCs, taken at surgery. These receptors were collected from a male donor with early-stage non-small cell lung cancer.

The chain recombines TRBV3-1 with TRBJ1-2; the D gene is possibly TRBD1 (5 bases). Looked up from germline, CDR1 is LGHDT and CDR2 is YNNKEL (reference sequence). The CDR3 length is 16 residues. The V gene lost 4 bases and the J gene lost 0 bases, with 15 bases spanning the gap. CDR3 nucleotides: TGTGCCAGCAGCCTCAGGGCCGGGGAGACTAACTATGGCTACACCTTC. It yields the protein CASSLRAGETNYGYTF.

The chain has TRBV6-5 and TRBJ1-5; D is unresolved. Trimming removed 2 bases from V and 6 bases from J, with 8 bases in between. In germline, CDR1 is MNHEY, CDR2 SVGAGI. The CDR3 contains 13 residues. The CDR3 DNA reads as TGTGCCAGCAGTTACGGTAAGAGTCAGCCCCAGCATTTT. The encoded protein is CASSYGKSQPQHF.

This clonotype was detected a few times. The V and J genes are TRBV12-3 or TRBV12-4 and TRBJ2-6; no firm D call. There are 14 residues in the CDR3. The V gene lost 6 bases and the J gene lost 0 bases, with 6 bases spanning the gap. The CDR3 spells CASRPSSGANVLTF. The CDR3 region has the DNA TGTGCCAGCAGACCCAGCTCTGGGGCCAACGTCCTGACTTTC.

The rearrangement links TRBV30 to TRBJ1-1; D ambiguous. Germline assignment: CDR1 GTSNPN and CDR2 SVGIG (reference sequence). CDR3 length equals 13 residues. The germline V and J ends were trimmed by 5 bases and 2 bases, with 12 bases remaining between them. CDR3 nucleotide sequence: TGTGCCTGGTCCTCGGACCGTAACACTGAAGCTTTCTTT. It translates to CAWSSDRNTEAFF.

This clonotype has just a few counts. This chain connects TRBV25-1 to TRBJ2-3; D call uncertain. V was cut by 2 bases and J by 7 bases, with 13 bases left in between. The CDR3 totals 14 residues. The V gene's germline CDR1 is MGHDK and CDR2 SYGVNS. CDR3 protein: CASSEVARTNTQYF. As DNA, the CDR3 is TGTGCCAGCAGTGAAGTTGCGCGGACGAATACGCAGTATTTT.

This clonotype was counted ten times or more. The chain combines TRBV19 with TRBJ1-1; D unresolved. The V end was cut by 3 bases, the J end by 7 bases, with 15 bases between. The CDR3 is 14 amino acids. Germline V lookup: CDR1 LNHDA, CDR2 SQIVND (reference sequence). The CDR3 DNA sequence: TGTGCCAGTAGTATGGTTCCTCCAAGGGTTGAAGCTTTCTTT. This codes for CASSMVPPRVEAFF.

Ten or more counts support this clonotype. The CDR3 DNA reads as TGTGCCAGCAGCCCGACAGGGAACACTGAAGCTTTCTTT. It is translated as CASSPTGNTEAFF. The chain joins TRBV11-3 to TRBJ1-1; tentative D call: TRBD1 (6 bases). The CDR3 has 13 amino acids. V dropped 5 bases and J dropped 1 base, with 8 bases sitting between them. Germline CDR1 and CDR2: SGHNT and YENEEA.

This clonotype was observed a handful of times. The V and J genes are TRBV9 and TRBJ2-1; no reliable D call. The CDR3 is 15 amino acids. V was cut by 0 bases and J by 5 bases, with 12 bases left in between. Germline assignment: CDR1 SGDLS and CDR2 YYNGEE. This CDR3 reads CASSVGDTVDNEQFF. The CDR3 nucleotides read TGTGCCAGCAGCGTAGGTGACACAGTAGACAATGAGCAGTTCTTC. The entire variable domain, with the rest obtained from reference TRBV9 and TRBJ2-1, is as follows: DSGVTQTPKHLITATGQRVTLRCSPRSGDLSVYWYQQSLDQGLQFLIQYYNGEERAKGNILERFSAQQFPDLHSELNLSSLELGDSALYFCASSVGDTVDNEQFFGPGTRLTVL.

J is TRBJ2-3 and V is TRBV10-3; D is unclear. V shed 4 bases and J shed 3 bases, with 8 bases lying between them. CDR3 length equals 13 residues. CDR1 is ENHRY and CDR2 is SYGVKD in the germline V gene. This CDR3 reads CAISGPTTDTQYF. Here the CDR3 DNA reads TGTGCCATCAGTGGGCCCACGACAGATACGCAGTATTTT.

Only a few counts were recorded for this clonotype. The chain is built from TRBV4-3 and TRBJ2-2, with D unresolved. Between the trimmed V and J ends, which lost 0 bases and 3 bases, there was a span of 17 bases. Germline CDR1 is LGHNA and CDR2 is YSLEER. CDR3 length: 18 amino acids. This chain's CDR3 is CASSQEPTATWDTGELFF. The CDR3 nucleotides read TGCGCCAGCAGCCAAGAACCTACCGCAACTTGGGACACCGGGGAGCTGTTTTTT.

This clonotype was detected only a few times. CDR3 residues: CASSGLAVATDTQYF. The CDR3 nucleotides read TGCGCCAGCAGCGGACTAGCGGTGGCCACAGATACGCAGTATTTT. V usage is TRBV10-2 and J usage is TRBJ2-3, with TRBD2 matching 10 bases. V lost 6 bases to trimming and J lost 2 bases; unmatched junction nucleotides: 5. In germline, CDR1 is WSHSY, CDR2 SAAADI. The length of the CDR3 is 15 residues.

This clonotype was recorded a few times. The chain employs TRBV7-2 and TRBJ2-7, with TRBD1 identical over 7 bases. This CDR3 contains 18 residues. Germline V gives CDR1 SGHTA, CDR2 FQGNSA. Germline trimming cut 5 bases from V and 0 bases from J; bases unmatched to any gene: 16. As DNA, the CDR3 is TGTGCCAGCAGCCCGAACCGAGGACAGGCCGGGTTCTCCTACGAGCAGTACTTC. This sequence encodes CASSPNRGQAGFSYEQYF.

This clonotype was observed a handful of times. This chain joins TRBV5-1 and TRBJ2-7; D ambiguous. Trimming cost V 4 bases and J 2 bases, with 16 bases left between them. CDR1 SGHRS and CDR2 YFSETQ come from the germline V gene. This CDR3 contains 15 residues. CDR3 DNA sequence: TGCGCCAGCAGCCCGTGGGTGCAAAGCACCTACGAGCAGTACTTC. Protein sequence: CASSPWVQSTYEQYF.

The sample holds a few counts of this clonotype. This chain connects TRBV7-9 to TRBJ1-5; TRBD1 is a possible D gene (5 bases). CDR3 length: 16 residues. Trimming took 1 base from V and 2 from J, leaving 12 bases between them. CDR1 and CDR2 (germline): SEHNR, FQNEAQ (reference sequence). CDR3 sequence reads: CASSLERGIGNQPQHF. CDR3 nucleotides: TGTGCCAGCAGCTTAGAAAGGGGAATCGGCAATCAGCCCCAGCATTTT.

The V gene is TRBV5-1, the J gene TRBJ1-2; D call uncertain. In germline, CDR1 is SGHRS, CDR2 YFSETQ. CDR3 size: 13 residues. The germline V and J ends were trimmed by 4 bases and 6 bases, with 13 bases remaining between them. The DNA of the CDR3 is TGCGCCAGCAGCCCGGAGCCCGGTAATGGCTACACCTTC. The encoded protein is CASSPEPGNGYTF.

The rearrangement uses TRBV29-1 and TRBJ1-1; possibly TRBD1 for D (5 bases). The CDR3 spans 11 residues. Germline V gene sequence: CDR1 SQVTM, CDR2 ANQGSEA. V lost 2 bases and J lost 7, with 8 bases in between. DNA of the CDR3: TGCAGCGTTGAATCGGGGCTTGAAGCTTTCTTT. This encodes CSVESGLEAFF.

This clonotype has just a few counts. CDR3 sequence: CASSARYNEQFF. The CDR3 region has the DNA TGCGCCAGCAGTGCCCGGTACAATGAGCAGTTCTTC. This chain links TRBV10-2 with TRBJ2-1; no reliable D call. There are 12 residues in the CDR3. The ends were cut back, 4 bases at V and 4 bases at J, with 5 bases in the middle. Germline-derived CDR1 and CDR2 are WSHSY and SAAADI.

This clonotype was counted only a few times. This chain links TRBV2 with TRBJ1-4; D is possibly TRBD1 (5 bases). CDR1 and CDR2 from the germline V gene are SNHLY and FYNNEI. Trimming stripped 5 bases from V and 4 bases from J, with 23 bases between. The CDR3 totals 18 residues. The chain's CDR3 is CASSPGTSFLSYNEKLFF. CDR3 bases: TGTGCCAGCAGTCCCGGGACCTCATTTCTCAGTTATAATGAAAAACTGTTTTTT. The full variable domain, its missing parts supplied by reference TRBV2 and TRBJ1-4, is EPEVTQTPSHQVTQMGQEVILRCVPISNHLYFYWYRQILGQKVEFLVSFYNNEISEKSEIFDDQFSVERPDGSNFTLKIRSTKLEDSAMYFCASSPGTSFLSYNEKLFFGSGTQLSVL.

This clonotype was seen a single time. The junction does not match germline at one end; this may be a read error. The genes are TRBV27 and TRBJ1-6; D not resolved. The V gene's germline CDR1 is MNHEY and CDR2 SMNVEV (reference sequence). This CDR3 comprises 16 residues. The CDR3 protein is CANSLNQAARNSPLHF. The DNA for the CDR3 is TGTGCCAACAGTTTAAACCAGGCCGCCCGTAATTCACCCCTCCACTTT.

This clonotype turned up a few times. V is TRBV6-2 or TRBV6-3 and J is TRBJ2-1; tentatively, D is TRBD1 (6 bases). V was cut by 0 bases and J by 7 bases, with 19 bases left in between. Germline loops: CDR1 MNHEY, CDR2 SVGEGT. This CDR3 comprises 17 residues. CDR3 DNA: TGTGCCAGCAGTTACTCGAGTGACTGGACAGCCCCTAATGAGCAGTTCTTC. Translating it yields CASSYSSDWTAPNEQFF.

This clonotype has only a few counts. The rearrangement uses TRBV28 and TRBJ2-5; D not resolved. Deletions cut 5 bases from V and 1 base from J, with 11 bases between. This CDR3 has 14 residues. CDR1 is MDHEN, CDR2 SYDVKM, per germline. Here the CDR3 reads CASSPPRSQETQYF. The DNA for the CDR3 is TGTGCCAGCAGTCCCCCCAGATCCCAAGAGACCCAGTACTTC.

The chain joins TRBV7-8 to TRBJ1-2; D call uncertain. V was shortened by 5 bases and J by 0 bases, with 10 bases between the two germline ends. The CDR3 runs 14 residues. Germline CDR1 SGHVS, CDR2 FQNEAQ. The CDR3 sequence: CASSPRSANYGYTF. The CDR3 nucleotides read TGTGCCAGCAGCCCCCGCTCGGCTAACTATGGCTACACCTTC.

The rearrangement joins TRBV6-5 to TRBJ1-6; 7 bases are a match to TRBD1. The CDR3 is 12 residues long. V lost 8 bases, J lost 9 bases, and 4 bases stayed unmatched. The V gene's germline CDR1 is MNHEY and CDR2 SVGAGI. The CDR3 protein is CASRQGVSPLHF. The CDR3 bases are TGTGCCAGCCGGCAGGGGGTTTCACCCCTCCACTTT.

The chain is built from TRBV19 and TRBJ2-2; D not certain. CDR3 size: 14 residues. The V end was cut by 11 bases, the J end by 2 bases, with 15 bases between. CDR1 and CDR2 (germline): LNHDA, SQIVND (reference sequence). The CDR3 coding sequence is TGTGCCGTCCGAAGGCAGAGTAACACCGGGGAGCTGTTTTTT. Its translation is CAVRRQSNTGELFF.

The chain combines TRBV5-1 with TRBJ1-2; D remains unclear. Germline V gives CDR1 SGHRS, CDR2 YFSETQ. The V end lost 0 bases, the J end lost 1 base, and 10 bases lay between the germline ends. CDR3 length: 15 amino acids. The CDR3 region is CASSLGIDVNYGYTF. The CDR3 nucleotides are TGCGCCAGCAGCTTGGGTATCGACGTTAACTATGGCTACACCTTC.

This clonotype was detected a few times. Here the CDR3 DNA reads TGTGCCAGCAGTCGTGACAGGGCCCCTAGCACAGATACGCAGTATTTT. Translated, it gives CASSRDRAPSTDTQYF. This chain uses TRBV7-8 with TRBJ2-3, with 7 bases that match TRBD1. Looked up from germline, CDR1 is SGHVS and CDR2 is FQNEAQ. The CDR3 totals 16 residues. V was pared by 6 bases and J by 0 bases, with 9 bases of the junction left unmatched. The full variable domain, with the rest looked up from reference TRBV7-8 and TRBJ2-3, is GAGVSQSPRYKVAKRGQDVALRCDPISGHVSLFWYQQALGQGPEFLTYFQNEAQLDKSGLPSDRFFAERPEGSVSTLKIQRTQQEDSAVYLCASSRDRAPSTDTQYFGPGTRLTVL.

This clonotype was observed at least ten times. The chain joins TRBV9 to TRBJ1-1, with D tentatively TRBD1 (5 bases). V lost 3 bases and J 1 base, leaving 10 bases between the germline ends. CDR3 length equals 14 residues. Per the germline V gene, CDR1 is SGDLS and CDR2 is YYNGEE. The CDR3 here is CASSDPTENTEAFF. CDR3 in DNA: TGTGCCAGCAGCGATCCGACAGAGAACACTGAAGCTTTCTTT.

This clonotype was found a few times. The chain has TRBV20-1 and TRBJ2-3; 10 bases agree with TRBD2. V trimming: 6 bases; J trimming: 2 bases; junction bases outside the gene matches: 5. The CDR3 spans 14 residues. Germline V gene sequence: CDR1 DFQATT, CDR2 SNEGSKA (reference sequence). CDR3 nucleotide sequence: TGCAGTGCAAAACTAGCGGGGCTCACAGATACGCAGTATTTT. Translated, it gives CSAKLAGLTDTQYF.

About this clonotype itself: The CDR3 end shows no conserved phenylalanine or tryptophan, and so a read error is likely. The chain uses TRBV5-1 and TRBJ2-7; no firm D call. Germline assignment: CDR1 SGHRS and CDR2 YFSETQ. The length of the CDR3 is 14 residues. The germline V and J ends were trimmed by 0 bases and 3 bases, with 10 bases remaining between them. The CDR3 nucleotides are TGCGCCAGCAGCTTGGTCGGCAGCTTCTACGAGCAGTACTCC. Protein: CASSLVGSFYEQYS.

This sequence joins TRBV2 and TRBJ2-2; D remains unclear. Germline CDR1 reads SNHLY; CDR2 reads FYNNEI. The CDR3 consists of 14 residues. The V gene lost 8 bases and the J gene lost 1 base, with 11 bases spanning the gap. In DNA form, the CDR3 reads TGTGCCAGCGGAGTTAAGGAGAACACCGGGGAGCTGTTTTTT. This gives the protein CASGVKENTGELFF.

In this sample, this clonotype turned up a few times. The V gene is TRBV7-2, the J gene TRBJ1-3; D not certain. The V end was cut by 10 bases, the J end by 2 bases, with 9 bases between. This CDR3 spans 12 amino acids. Germline V gene lookup returns CDR1 SGHTA and CDR2 FQGNSA. CDR3 amino acids: CATASPGNTIYF. The CDR3 coding sequence is TGTGCCACCGCGTCCCCTGGAAACACCATATATTTT.

This clonotype was counted ten times or more. This chain uses TRBV19 with TRBJ1-2, with D hard to call. CDR3 length equals 12 residues. From germline, CDR1 is LNHDA and CDR2 SQIVND (reference sequence). V was pared by 5 bases and J by 3 bases, with 7 bases between. The CDR3 loop is CASSREDYGYTF. CDR3 sequence (DNA): TGTGCCAGTAGTCGGGAGGACTATGGCTACACCTTC. Supplemented by reference TRBV19 and TRBJ1-2, the full variable domain reads DGGITQSPKYLFRKEGQNVTLSCEQNLNHDAMYWYRQDPGQGLRLIYYSQIVNDFQKGDIAEGYSVSREKKESFPLTVTSAQKNPTAFYLCASSREDYGYTFGSGTRLTVV.